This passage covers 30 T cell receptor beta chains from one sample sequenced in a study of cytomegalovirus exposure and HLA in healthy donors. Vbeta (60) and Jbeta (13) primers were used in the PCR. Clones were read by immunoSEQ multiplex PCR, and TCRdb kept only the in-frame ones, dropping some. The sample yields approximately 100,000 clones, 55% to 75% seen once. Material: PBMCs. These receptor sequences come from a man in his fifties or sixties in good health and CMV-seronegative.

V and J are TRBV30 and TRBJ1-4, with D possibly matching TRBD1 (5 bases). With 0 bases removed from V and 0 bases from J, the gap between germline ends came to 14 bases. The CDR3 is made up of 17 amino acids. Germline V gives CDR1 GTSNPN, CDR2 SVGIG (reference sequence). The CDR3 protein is CAWSVGASAATNEKLFF. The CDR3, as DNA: TGTGCCTGGAGTGTAGGGGCCAGCGCTGCAACTAATGAAAAACTGTTTTTT.

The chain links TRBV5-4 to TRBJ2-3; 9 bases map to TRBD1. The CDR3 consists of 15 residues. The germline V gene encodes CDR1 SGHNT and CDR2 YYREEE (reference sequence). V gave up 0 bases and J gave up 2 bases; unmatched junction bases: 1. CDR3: CASSLGDRDTDTQYF. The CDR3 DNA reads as TGTGCCAGCAGCTTGGGGGACAGGGACACAGATACGCAGTATTTT.

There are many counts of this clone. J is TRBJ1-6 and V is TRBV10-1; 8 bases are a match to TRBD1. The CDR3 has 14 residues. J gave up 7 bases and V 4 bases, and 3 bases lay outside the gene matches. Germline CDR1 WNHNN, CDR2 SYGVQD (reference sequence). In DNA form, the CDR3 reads TGCGCCAGCAGTGGGACAGGGAACAATTCACCCCTCCACTTT. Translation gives CASSGTGNNSPLHF.

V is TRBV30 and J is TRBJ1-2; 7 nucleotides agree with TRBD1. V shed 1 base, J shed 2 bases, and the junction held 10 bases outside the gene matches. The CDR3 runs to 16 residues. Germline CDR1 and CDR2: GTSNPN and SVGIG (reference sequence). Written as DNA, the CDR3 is TGTGCCTGGAGTGGACAGGGTTTCAGAGGAAACTATGGCTACACCTTC. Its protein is CAWSGQGFRGNYGYTF.

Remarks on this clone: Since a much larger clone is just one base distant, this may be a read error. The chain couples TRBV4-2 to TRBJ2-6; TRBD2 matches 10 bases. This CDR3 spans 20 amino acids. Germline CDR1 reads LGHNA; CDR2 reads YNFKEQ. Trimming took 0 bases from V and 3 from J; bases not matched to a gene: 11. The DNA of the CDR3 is TGTGCCAGCAGCCAAGATCCCAAGGGAGCGGGAGGGCGTGGGGCCAACGTCCTGACTTTC. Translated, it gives CASSQDPKGAGGRGANVLTF.

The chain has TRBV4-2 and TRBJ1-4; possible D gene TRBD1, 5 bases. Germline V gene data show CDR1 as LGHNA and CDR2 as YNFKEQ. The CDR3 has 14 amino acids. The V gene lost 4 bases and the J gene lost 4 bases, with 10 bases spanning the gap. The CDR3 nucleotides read TGTGCCAGCAGCCCGGGGGACGGTAATGAAAAACTGTTTTTT. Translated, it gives CASSPGDGNEKLFF.

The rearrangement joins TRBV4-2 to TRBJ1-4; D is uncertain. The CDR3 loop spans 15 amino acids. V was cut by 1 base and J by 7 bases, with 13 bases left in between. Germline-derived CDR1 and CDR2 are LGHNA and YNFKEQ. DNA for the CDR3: TGTGCCAGCAGCCAAGCCTGGGGAGGAGGTGAAAAACTGTTTTTT. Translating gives CASSQAWGGGEKLFF.

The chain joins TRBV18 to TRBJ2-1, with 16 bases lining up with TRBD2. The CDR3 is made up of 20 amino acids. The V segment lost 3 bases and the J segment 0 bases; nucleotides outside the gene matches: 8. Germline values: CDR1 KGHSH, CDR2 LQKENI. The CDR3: CASSPKPGLAGGSSYNEQFF. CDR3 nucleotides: TGTGCCAGCTCACCGAAACCGGGACTAGCGGGAGGGAGCTCCTACAATGAGCAGTTCTTC.

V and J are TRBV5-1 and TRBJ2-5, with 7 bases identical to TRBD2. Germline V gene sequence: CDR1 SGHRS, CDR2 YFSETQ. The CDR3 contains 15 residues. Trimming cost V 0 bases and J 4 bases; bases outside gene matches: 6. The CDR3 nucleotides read TGCGCCAGCAGCTTGGATGGACTAGAAGTAGAGACCCAGTACTTC. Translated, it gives CASSLDGLEVETQYF. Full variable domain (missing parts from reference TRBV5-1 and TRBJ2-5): KAGVTQTPRYLIKTRGQQVTLSCSPISGHRSVSWYQQTPGQGLQFLFEYFSETQRNKGNFPGRFSGRQFSNSRSEMNVSTLELGDSALYLCASSLDGLEVETQYFGPGTRLLVL.

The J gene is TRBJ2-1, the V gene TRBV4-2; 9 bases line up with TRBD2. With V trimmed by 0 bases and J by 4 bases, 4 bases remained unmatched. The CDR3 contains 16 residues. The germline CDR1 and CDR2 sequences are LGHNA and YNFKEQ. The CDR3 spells CASSQEPSGTYNEQFF. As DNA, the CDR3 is TGTGCCAGCAGCCAAGAACCTAGCGGGACGTACAATGAGCAGTTCTTC.

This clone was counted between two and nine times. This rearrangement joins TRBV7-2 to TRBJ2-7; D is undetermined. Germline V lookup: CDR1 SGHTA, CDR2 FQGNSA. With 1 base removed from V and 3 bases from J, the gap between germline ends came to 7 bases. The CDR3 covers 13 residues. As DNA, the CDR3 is TGTGCCAGCAGCTTAGAATTATTCTACGAGCAGTACTTC. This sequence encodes CASSLELFYEQYF.

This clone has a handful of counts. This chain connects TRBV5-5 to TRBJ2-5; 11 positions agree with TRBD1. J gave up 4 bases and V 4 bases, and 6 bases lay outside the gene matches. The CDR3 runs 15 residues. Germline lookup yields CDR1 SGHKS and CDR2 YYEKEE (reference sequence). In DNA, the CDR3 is TGTGCCAGCAGCAGGACCGGGACAGGGGGAGAGACCCAGTACTTC. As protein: CASSRTGTGGETQYF.

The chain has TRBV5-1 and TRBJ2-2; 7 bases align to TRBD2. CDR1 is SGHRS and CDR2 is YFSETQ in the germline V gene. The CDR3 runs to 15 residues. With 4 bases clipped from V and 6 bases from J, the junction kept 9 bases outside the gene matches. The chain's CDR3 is CASSPDGLVAGELFF. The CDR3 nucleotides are TGCGCCAGCAGCCCGGACGGACTAGTGGCCGGGGAGCTGTTTTTT.

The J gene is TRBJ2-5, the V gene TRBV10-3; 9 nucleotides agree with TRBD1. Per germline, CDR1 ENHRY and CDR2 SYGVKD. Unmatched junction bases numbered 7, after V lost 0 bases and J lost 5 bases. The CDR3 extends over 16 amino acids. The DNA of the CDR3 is TGTGCCATCAGTGAGTCTGGTACAGGGGGCGTTGAGACCCAGTACTTC. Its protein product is CAISESGTGGVETQYF.

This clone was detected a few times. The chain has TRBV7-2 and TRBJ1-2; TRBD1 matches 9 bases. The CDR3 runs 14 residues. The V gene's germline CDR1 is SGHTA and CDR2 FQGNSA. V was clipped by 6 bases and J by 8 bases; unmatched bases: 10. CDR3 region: CASSSGTGSSGYTF. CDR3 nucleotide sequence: TGTGCCAGCAGTTCCGGGACAGGGAGTTCGGGCTACACCTTC.

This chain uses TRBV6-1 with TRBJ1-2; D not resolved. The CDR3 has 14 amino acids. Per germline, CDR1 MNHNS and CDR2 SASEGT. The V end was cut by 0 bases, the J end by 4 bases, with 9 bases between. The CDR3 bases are TGTGCCAGCAGTGAAGCCGGGGTGGGCTATGGCTACACCTTC. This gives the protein CASSEAGVGYGYTF.

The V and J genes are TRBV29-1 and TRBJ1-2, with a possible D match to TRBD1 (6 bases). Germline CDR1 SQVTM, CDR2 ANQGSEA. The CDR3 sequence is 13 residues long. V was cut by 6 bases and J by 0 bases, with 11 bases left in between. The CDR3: CSVERQANYGYTF. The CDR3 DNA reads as TGCAGCGTGGAAAGACAGGCTAACTATGGCTACACCTTC.

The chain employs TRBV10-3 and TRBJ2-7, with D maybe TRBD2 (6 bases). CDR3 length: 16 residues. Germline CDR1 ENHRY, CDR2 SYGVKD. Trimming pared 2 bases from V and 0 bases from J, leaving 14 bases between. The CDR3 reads CAISEGMGGFSYEQYF. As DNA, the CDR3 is TGTGCCATCAGTGAGGGGATGGGGGGATTCTCCTACGAGCAGTACTTC.

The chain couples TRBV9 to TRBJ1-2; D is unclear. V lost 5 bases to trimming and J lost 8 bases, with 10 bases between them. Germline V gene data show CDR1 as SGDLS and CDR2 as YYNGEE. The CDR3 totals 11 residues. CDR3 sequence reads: CASSVPRGYTF. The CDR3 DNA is TGTGCCAGCAGTGTCCCGAGAGGCTACACCTTC.

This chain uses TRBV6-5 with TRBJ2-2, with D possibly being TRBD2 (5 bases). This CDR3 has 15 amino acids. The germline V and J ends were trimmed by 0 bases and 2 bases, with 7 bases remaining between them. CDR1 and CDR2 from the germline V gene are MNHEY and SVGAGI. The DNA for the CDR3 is TGTGCCAGCAGTTACTCCGGGATCAACACCGGGGAGCTGTTTTTT. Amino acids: CASSYSGINTGELFF.

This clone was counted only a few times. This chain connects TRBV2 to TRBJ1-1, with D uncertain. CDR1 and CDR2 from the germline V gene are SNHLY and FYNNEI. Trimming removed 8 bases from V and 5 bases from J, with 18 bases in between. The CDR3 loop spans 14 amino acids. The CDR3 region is CASGTSSSRTEAFF. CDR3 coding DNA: TGTGCCAGCGGTACGTCCTCCTCGAGAACTGAAGCTTTCTTT.

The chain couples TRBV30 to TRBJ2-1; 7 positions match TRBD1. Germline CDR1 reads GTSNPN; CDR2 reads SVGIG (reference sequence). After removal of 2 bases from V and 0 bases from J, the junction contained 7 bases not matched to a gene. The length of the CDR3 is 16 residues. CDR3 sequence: CAWSPLGQSSYNEQFF. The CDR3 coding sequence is TGTGCCTGGAGTCCGCTGGGACAGAGCTCCTACAATGAGCAGTTCTTC.

The CDR3 coding sequence is TGCAGCGTTGAATTTCGGGAGGGGCCCTCCTACGAGCAGTACTTC. It codes for CSVEFREGPSYEQYF. The chain employs TRBV29-1 and TRBJ2-7, with 8 bases fitting TRBD2. CDR3 size: 15 residues. In germline, CDR1 is SQVTM, CDR2 ANQGSEA. Trimming removed 2 bases from V and 0 bases from J; junction bases left unmatched: 6.

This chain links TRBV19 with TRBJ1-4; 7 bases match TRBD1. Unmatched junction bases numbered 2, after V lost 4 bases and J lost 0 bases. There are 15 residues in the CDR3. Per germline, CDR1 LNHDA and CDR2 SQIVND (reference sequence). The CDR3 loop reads CASSSGTATNEKLFF. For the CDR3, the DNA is TGTGCCAGTAGTAGCGGGACAGCAACTAATGAAAAACTGTTTTTT. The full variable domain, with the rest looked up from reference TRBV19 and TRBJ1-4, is DGGITQSPKYLFRKEGQNVTLSCEQNLNHDAMYWYRQDPGQGLRLIYYSQIVNDFQKGDIAEGYSVSREKKESFPLTVTSAQKNPTAFYLCASSSGTATNEKLFFGSGTQLSVL.

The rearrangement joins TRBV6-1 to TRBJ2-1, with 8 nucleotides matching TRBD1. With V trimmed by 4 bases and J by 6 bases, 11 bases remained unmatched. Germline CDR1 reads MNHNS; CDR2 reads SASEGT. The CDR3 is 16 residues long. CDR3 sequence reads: CASSVDRGRFPNEQFF. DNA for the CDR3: TGTGCCAGCAGTGTCGACAGGGGCCGATTCCCCAATGAGCAGTTCTTC.

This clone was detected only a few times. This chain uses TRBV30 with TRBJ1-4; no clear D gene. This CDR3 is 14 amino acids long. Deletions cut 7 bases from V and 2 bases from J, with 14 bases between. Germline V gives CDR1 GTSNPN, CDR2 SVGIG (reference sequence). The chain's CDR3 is CASQSGNTNEKLFF. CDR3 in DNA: TGTGCCTCTCAATCCGGGAACACTAATGAAAAACTGTTTTTT.

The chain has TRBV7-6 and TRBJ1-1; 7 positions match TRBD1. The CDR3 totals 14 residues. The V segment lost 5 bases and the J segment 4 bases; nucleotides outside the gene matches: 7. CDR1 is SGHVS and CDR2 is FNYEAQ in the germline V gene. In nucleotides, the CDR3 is TGTGCCAGCAGCGGTGAGGGGGCGCGCACTGAAGCTTTCTTT. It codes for CASSGEGARTEAFF.

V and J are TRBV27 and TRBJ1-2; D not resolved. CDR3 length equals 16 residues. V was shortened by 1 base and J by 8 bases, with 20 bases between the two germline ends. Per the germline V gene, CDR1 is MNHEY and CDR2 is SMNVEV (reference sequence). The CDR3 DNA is TGTGCCAGCAGTTTATACGGGGAGGTTAACCCCCAAGGCTACACCTTC. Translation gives CASSLYGEVNPQGYTF.

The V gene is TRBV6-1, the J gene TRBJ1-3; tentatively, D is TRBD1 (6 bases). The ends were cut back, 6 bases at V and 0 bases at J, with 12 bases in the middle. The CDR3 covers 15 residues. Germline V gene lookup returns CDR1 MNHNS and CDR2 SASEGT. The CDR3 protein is CASRRDTGSGNTIYF. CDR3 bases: TGTGCCAGCAGAAGGGACACTGGCTCTGGAAACACCATATATTTT.

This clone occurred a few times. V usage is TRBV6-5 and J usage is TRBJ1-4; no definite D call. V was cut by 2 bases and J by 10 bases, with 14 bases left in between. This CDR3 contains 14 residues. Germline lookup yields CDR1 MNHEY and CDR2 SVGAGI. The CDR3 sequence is CASSYDGVEGKLFF. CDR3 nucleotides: TGTGCCAGCAGTTACGACGGGGTGGAAGGAAAACTGTTTTTT.